The 28 T cell receptor beta chains below were found in one sample sequenced in a study of vaccination effects on CD4 cells after COVID-19. Repertoires were generated with immunoSEQ multiplex PCR, while TCRdb's copy carries only in-frame clones and drops some. The table shows under 45,000 clones, with 70% to 85% occurring only once. Antigen-specific CD4+ T cells expanded by the ViraFEST assay with viral peptide pools were then sequenced. Culturing for more than eight days preceded CD4+ T cell isolation. The study found no prior SARS-CoV-2 infection in the vaccine recipients, who tested negative for nucleocapsid antibodies. For these TCRs, the target antigens are not known. Sequences were derived from CD4+ T cells from PBMCs cultured with HCoV-NL63 spike peptides, sampled before COVID-19 vaccination. Source of these receptors: a human donor who received a COVID-19 vaccine.

The chain joins TRBV10-3 to TRBJ2-5; D gene uncertain. Per germline, CDR1 ENHRY and CDR2 SYGVKD. Trimming cost V 4 bases and J 2 bases, with 8 bases left between them. CDR3 length: 13 amino acids. CDR3: CAISAGGQETQYF. CDR3 sequence (DNA): TGTGCCATCAGTGCGGGCGGTCAAGAGACCCAGTACTTC.

This rearrangement joins TRBV24-1 to TRBJ2-3, with 13 bases that match TRBD2. CDR3 size: 17 residues. V was clipped by 7 bases and J by 2 bases; unmatched bases: 8. Germline V lookup: CDR1 KGHDR, CDR2 SFDVKD. CDR3 protein: CATSVGLAGAFTDTQYF. Here the CDR3 DNA reads TGTGCCACCAGCGTCGGACTAGCGGGGGCCTTCACAGATACGCAGTATTTT.

CDR3 nucleotide sequence: TGTGCCAGCTCCCGGCAGGGCTCTGGAAACACCATATATTTT. It yields the protein CASSRQGSGNTIYF. This chain joins TRBV6-6 and TRBJ1-3; tentative D call: TRBD1 (5 bases). CDR1 is MNHNY, CDR2 SVGAGI, per germline (reference sequence). This CDR3 is 14 amino acids long. The V and J ends lost 8 bases and 0 bases respectively, with 11 bases between them.

The chain couples TRBV4-1 to TRBJ2-5; D not certain. CDR3 length: 17 residues. Germline values: CDR1 MGHRA, CDR2 YSYEKL. V lost 3 bases and J lost 7, with 24 bases in between. The chain's CDR3 is CASSQPWGGRHGWTQYF. DNA of the CDR3: TGCGCCAGCAGCCAGCCTTGGGGTGGACGGCATGGATGGACCCAGTACTTC.

The J gene is TRBJ2-5, the V gene TRBV18; 12 positions match TRBD1. Unmatched junction bases numbered 2, after V lost 4 bases and J lost 5 bases. This CDR3 region has 14 residues. Per the germline V gene, CDR1 is KGHSH and CDR2 is LQKENI. The CDR3 nucleotides are TGTGCCAGCTCACGCGGGACAGGGGGCGAGACCCAGTACTTC. Protein: CASSRGTGGETQYF. The variable domain in full, completed from reference TRBV18 and TRBJ2-5, reads NAGVMQNPRHLVRRRGQEARLRCSPMKGHSHVYWYRQLPEEGLKFMVYLQKENIIDESGMPKERFSAEFPKEGPSILRIQQVVRGDSAAYFCASSRGTGGETQYFGPGTRLLVL.

V gene TRBV7-9 combines with J gene TRBJ2-2; D not resolved. CDR3 length: 15 amino acids. Germline CDR1 and CDR2: SEHNR and FQNEAQ (reference sequence). V was clipped by 3 bases and J by 2 bases, with 10 bases between them. CDR3 sequence (DNA): TGTGCCAGCAGCTTGGGCAGATTAAACACCGGGGAGCTGTTTTTT. Residues: CASSLGRLNTGELFF.

The chain carries TRBV6-6 and TRBJ2-7; a possible D gene is TRBD2 (5 bases). This CDR3 spans 14 amino acids. V was trimmed by 7 bases and J by 0 bases, leaving 13 bases between them. Germline V CDR1 and CDR2: MNHNY, SVGAGI (reference sequence). CDR3 nucleotides: TGTGCCAGCAATTCTTTTGGGAGCTCCTACGAGCAGTACGTC. Its protein product is CASNSFGSSYEQYV.

This clone has more than one count but fewer than ten. This chain links TRBV6-2 or TRBV6-3 with TRBJ1-2; TRBD1 aligns across 11 bases. Trimming removed 0 bases from V and 0 bases from J; junction bases left unmatched: 6. The CDR3 length is 18 residues. The germline CDR1 and CDR2 sequences are MNHEY and SVGEGT. The CDR3 coding sequence is TGTGCCAGCAGTTACTCGGGGACAGGGGGAATATCTAACTATGGCTACACCTTC. Its translation is CASSYSGTGGISNYGYTF.

The chain recombines TRBV13 with TRBJ2-3, with 9 bases aligning to TRBD2. V shed 5 bases, J shed 4 bases, and the junction held 10 bases outside the gene matches. The CDR3 is made up of 16 amino acids. Germline lookup yields CDR1 PRHDT and CDR2 FYEKMQ (reference sequence). CDR3 DNA: TGTGCCAGCAGCCTAAGCCTGCGGGGGGGCCCAGATACGCAGTATTTT. It codes for CASSLSLRGGPDTQYF.

The J gene is TRBJ1-2, the V gene TRBV4-1, with D possibly being TRBD1 (5 bases). CDR3 length equals 15 residues. Germline CDR1 MGHRA, CDR2 YSYEKL. V was clipped by 0 bases and J by 5 bases, with 13 bases between them. The CDR3 region has the DNA TGCGCCAGCAGCCAAGATACGGCCCGGGGGTATGGCTACACCTTC. Protein sequence: CASSQDTARGYGYTF.

The V call is TRBV27, the J call TRBJ1-5; no firm D call. V shed 2 bases and J shed 6 bases, with 8 bases lying between them. This CDR3 is built from 13 residues. Per the germline V gene, CDR1 is MNHEY and CDR2 is SMNVEV (reference sequence). The CDR3 nucleotides read TGTGCCAGCAGTTTAAGGGTTGGTCAGCCCCAGCATTTT. Its translation: CASSLRVGQPQHF.

The chain couples TRBV6-5 to TRBJ1-3; D ambiguous. The CDR3 loop spans 16 amino acids. The germline V gene encodes CDR1 MNHEY and CDR2 SVGAGI. V was cut by 0 bases and J by 0 bases, with 9 bases left in between. CDR3 DNA: TGTGCCAGCAGTTACTCCGACGGGAGCTCTGGAAACACCATATATTTT. It is translated as CASSYSDGSSGNTIYF.

This clone was seen just once. The CDR3 spells CASSLLSEHSNQPQHF. The CDR3 nucleotides are TGTGCCAGCAGCTTGCTGTCAGAACATAGCAATCAGCCCCAGCATTTT. The V gene is TRBV5-6, the J gene TRBJ1-5, with D unclear. CDR1 is SGHDT and CDR2 is YYEEEE in the germline V gene. Trimming took off 1 base at V and 0 bases at J, with 11 bases between the two ends. This CDR3 comprises 16 residues. The whole variable domain, remainder taken from reference TRBV5-6 and TRBJ1-5, is DAGVTQSPTHLIKTRGQQVTLRCSPKSGHDTVSWYQQALGQGPQFIFQYYEEEERQRGNFPDRFSGHQFPNYSSELNVNALLLGDSALYLCASSLLSEHSNQPQHFGDGTRLSIL.

This clone counts as medium-sized (0.01 to 0.1%). This chain joins TRBV19 and TRBJ1-5; D is possibly TRBD1 (5 bases). V was clipped by 7 bases and J by 0 bases, with 10 bases between them. CDR3 length: 14 residues. Per germline, CDR1 LNHDA and CDR2 SQIVND (reference sequence). The CDR3 loop reads CASTGRVSNQPQHF. CDR3 in DNA: TGTGCCAGTACTGGCAGGGTTAGCAATCAGCCCCAGCATTTT.

The CDR3 is CASSLAGTGERSPLHF. CDR3 DNA: TGTGCCAGCAGCTTGGCCGGGACAGGGGAGCGTTCACCCCTCCACTTT. The V call is TRBV5-6, the J call TRBJ1-6, with 10 bases that match TRBD1. Germline V gene lookup returns CDR1 SGHDT and CDR2 YYEEEE. With V trimmed by 0 bases and J by 9 bases, 6 bases remained unmatched. CDR3 size: 16 residues. The full variable domain, with the rest looked up from reference TRBV5-6 and TRBJ1-6, is DAGVTQSPTHLIKTRGQQVTLRCSPKSGHDTVSWYQQALGQGPQFIFQYYEEEERQRGNFPDRFSGHQFPNYSSELNVNALLLGDSALYLCASSLAGTGERSPLHFGNGTRLTVT.

The V call is TRBV3-1 (or the pseudogene TRBV3-2), the J call TRBJ1-2; tentatively, D is TRBD1 (5 bases). This CDR3 region has 15 residues. CDR1 and CDR2 (germline): LGHDT, YNNKEL (reference sequence). V lost 0 bases and J 4 bases, leaving 12 bases between the germline ends. CDR3 amino acids: CASSQDRDGRYGYTF. In DNA, the CDR3 is TGTGCCAGCAGCCAAGATAGGGACGGTCGCTATGGCTACACCTTC.

The chain recombines TRBV2 with TRBJ2-2, with D uncertain. Germline CDR1 SNHLY, CDR2 FYNNEI. The V end was cut by 6 bases, the J end by 0 bases, with 14 bases between. This CDR3 comprises 16 residues. The CDR3 bases are TGTGCCAGCAGGGTCGGGTCTGCCCCGAACACCGGGGAGCTGTTTTTT. Its translation is CASRVGSAPNTGELFF.

The rearrangement joins TRBV7-2 to TRBJ1-4, with D maybe TRBD1 (6 bases). The germline V gene has CDR1 SGHTA and CDR2 FQGNSA. The CDR3 runs 14 residues. Between the trimmed V and J ends, which lost 5 bases and 8 bases, there was a span of 15 bases. CDR3 loop: CASSPAGTSEKLFF. Written as DNA, the CDR3 is TGTGCCAGCAGCCCGGCCGGGACATCCGAAAAACTGTTTTTT.

The genes are TRBV5-1 and TRBJ2-3, with D hard to call. There are 14 residues in the CDR3. Trimming took 5 bases from V and 1 from J, leaving 11 bases between them. Germline V gene sequence: CDR1 SGHRS, CDR2 YFSETQ. CDR3 in DNA: TGCGCCAGCAGTGTCGGGCAACGCACAGATACGCAGTATTTT. Amino acid sequence: CASSVGQRTDTQYF.

The chain's CDR3 is CASSWTLATGELFF. The CDR3 DNA reads TGTGCCAGCAGCTGGACCCTGGCCACCGGGGAGCTGTTTTTT. The chain couples TRBV6-6 to TRBJ2-2; D unclear. The CDR3 consists of 14 residues. The V gene's germline CDR1 is MNHNY and CDR2 SVGAGI (reference sequence). Trimming cost V 6 bases and J 4 bases, with 12 bases left between them.

The chain has TRBV28 and TRBJ1-3; D remains ambiguous. Germline V CDR1 and CDR2: MDHEN, SYDVKM. V dropped 3 bases and J dropped 0 bases, with 12 bases sitting between them. The CDR3 extends over 16 amino acids. CDR3 DNA sequence: TGTGCCAGCAGTTTGATCGGGGTATCCTCTGGAAACACCATATATTTT. This translates into CASSLIGVSSGNTIYF.

The chain carries TRBV7-2 and TRBJ1-1; D ambiguous. Germline V lookup: CDR1 SGHTA, CDR2 FQGNSA. CDR3 length: 13 residues. The germline V and J ends were trimmed by 3 bases and 1 base, with 6 bases remaining between them. CDR3 in DNA: TGTGCCAGCAGCTTCTCCACGAACACTGAAGCTTTCTTT. This translates into CASSFSTNTEAFF.

The gene calls are TRBV7-2 and TRBJ2-1; 7 positions match TRBD2. Germline V gene sequence: CDR1 SGHTA, CDR2 FQGNSA. The V segment lost 2 bases and the J segment 3 bases; nucleotides outside the gene matches: 4. The CDR3 length is 15 residues. CDR3 protein: CASSLMGGDYNEQFF. CDR3 sequence (DNA): TGTGCCAGCAGCTTAATGGGGGGGGACTACAATGAGCAGTTCTTC.

The rearrangement links TRBV20-1 to TRBJ1-3, with D unclear. The CDR3 sequence is 10 residues long. The germline V gene encodes CDR1 DFQATT and CDR2 SNEGSKA (reference sequence). V gave up 6 bases and J gave up 4 bases, with 4 bases separating them. DNA of the CDR3: TGCAGTGCCCAAGGAAACACCATATATTTT. It encodes CSAQGNTIYF.

The gene calls are TRBV30 and TRBJ1-3; D gene unclear. Germline CDR1 and CDR2: GTSNPN and SVGIG (reference sequence). This CDR3 region has 12 residues. V lost 5 bases, J lost 0 bases, and 5 bases lay in between. The CDR3 DNA sequence: TGTGCCTGGGCCAGCTCTGGAAACACCATATATTTT. Translation: CAWASSGNTIYF.

This chain connects TRBV2 to TRBJ1-1; D uncertain. The V end was cut by 1 base, the J end by 5 bases, with 11 bases between. The germline CDR1 and CDR2 sequences are SNHLY and FYNNEI. The CDR3 spans 14 residues. The CDR3 spells CASSEGLYGTEAFF. DNA of the CDR3: TGTGCCAGCAGTGAAGGGTTGTACGGGACTGAAGCTTTCTTT. The whole variable domain, filled in from reference TRBV2 and TRBJ1-1, reads EPEVTQTPSHQVTQMGQEVILRCVPISNHLYFYWYRQILGQKVEFLVSFYNNEISEKSEIFDDQFSVERPDGSNFTLKIRSTKLEDSAMYFCASSEGLYGTEAFFGQGTRLTVV.

This clone was recorded only once. The chain uses TRBV6-1 and TRBJ2-1, with D unclear. The CDR3 contains 12 residues. Germline V CDR1 and CDR2: MNHNS, SASEGT. Trimming cost V 2 bases and J 4 bases, with 3 bases left between them. Written as DNA, the CDR3 is TGTGCCAGCAGTGAAACGTACAATGAGCAGTTCTTC. As protein: CASSETYNEQFF.

This sequence joins TRBV2 and TRBJ1-6; TRBD1 aligns across 7 bases. Germline CDR1 SNHLY, CDR2 FYNNEI. Losses at the gene ends were 6 bases for V and 7 bases for J; bases not matched to a gene: 6. The CDR3 has 14 amino acids. This CDR3 reads CASRDGTANSPLHF. CDR3 in DNA: TGTGCCAGCAGAGACGGGACAGCCAATTCACCCCTCCACTTT. Variable domain in full (rest from reference TRBV2 and TRBJ1-6): EPEVTQTPSHQVTQMGQEVILRCVPISNHLYFYWYRQILGQKVEFLVSFYNNEISEKSEIFDDQFSVERPDGSNFTLKIRSTKLEDSAMYFCASRDGTANSPLHFGNGTRLTVT.